This T cell receptor (beta chain) was identified during a study of control samples from healthy donors and cancer patients. The CDR3 consists of 11 residues. Germline CDR1 reads MGHDK; CDR2 reads SYGVNS. V lost 7 bases and J 5 bases, leaving 8 bases between the germline ends. This table comes from immunoSEQ multiplex PCR, and its TCRdb copy is limited to in-frame clones, with some not included. The sample has 100,000 or so clones; 79% are singletons. Sequencing input: blood. This TCR derives from a woman between 25 and 40 years old in good health. The J gene is TRBJ1-1, the V gene TRBV25-1; a possible D gene is TRBD1 (6 bases). As DNA, the CDR3 is TGTGCCAGCACCAGGGGTACTGAAGCTTTCTTT. Protein product: CASTRGTEAFF.